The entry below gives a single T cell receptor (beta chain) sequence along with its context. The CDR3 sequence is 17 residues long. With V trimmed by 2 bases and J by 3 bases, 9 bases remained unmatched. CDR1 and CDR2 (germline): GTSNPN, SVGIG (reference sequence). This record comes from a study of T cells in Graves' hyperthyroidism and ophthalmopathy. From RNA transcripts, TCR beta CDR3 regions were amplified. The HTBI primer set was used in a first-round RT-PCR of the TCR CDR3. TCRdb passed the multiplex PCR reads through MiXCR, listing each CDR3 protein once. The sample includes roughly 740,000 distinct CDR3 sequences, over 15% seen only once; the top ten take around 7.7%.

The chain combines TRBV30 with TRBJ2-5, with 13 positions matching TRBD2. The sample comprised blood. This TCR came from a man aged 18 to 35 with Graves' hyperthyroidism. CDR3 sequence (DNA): TGTGCCTGGAGTCCCCGACTAGCGGGAGGTCTTGAAGAGACCCAGTACTTC. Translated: CAWSPRLAGGLEETQYF.